This T cell receptor (beta chain) was sequenced during a study of control samples from healthy donors and cancer patients. This CDR3 is 18 amino acids long. Germline V gives CDR1 LGHDT, CDR2 YNNKEL (reference sequence). V lost 4 bases and J lost 0; bases outside the gene matches: 11. TCRdb's copy holds only in-frame clones and misses some; the assay was immunoSEQ multiplex PCR. The repertoire consists of around 57,000 clones, with approximately 90% occurring once and the leading ten covering 0.91%. The material sequenced was PBMCs. The genes are TRBV3-1 (or the pseudogene TRBV3-2) and TRBJ2-2, with 7 bases fitting TRBD1. The origin of this receptor is a man aged 25 to 45 with colorectal cancer. The CDR3 region is CASSLRDSHLSNTGELFF. In DNA form, the CDR3 reads TGTGCCAGCAGCCTACGGGACAGCCACCTTTCGAACACCGGGGAGCTGTTTTTT.